This T cell receptor (beta chain) stems from a study of cytomegalovirus exposure and HLA in healthy donors (dated by TCRdb to 2016 to 2017). Context from the whole study: According to a later analysis, one platform produced both the roughly 130 validation repertoires and the roughly 640 repertoires of the first cohort. The study aimed to test whether signatures of past pathogen exposure could be identified by cataloging public T cell receptors. Besides the first cohort of approximately 670 subjects, a separate validation cohort made up of roughly 120 different subjects was used. The study combined high-throughput TCR immunosequencing, statistical association of individual TCRs with disease status, and machine learning to predict cytomegalovirus infection status. What the research found in general, with its limitations: The classifier was reported to diagnose cytomegalovirus status with high specificity and sensitivity in both the original and validation cohorts. All 120 or so repertoires were used to score co-occurrence in the validation cohort in a later analysis, because that analysis had no HLA typing for the cohort. Most TCR sequences were observed very rarely across donors, whereas some public TCRs were present in many individuals. Three of the identified cytomegalovirus-associated TCR beta chains were confirmed in vitro to be specific for cytomegalovirus antigens. It was suggested by the authors that the approach could potentially be generalized to other disease states and immunological phenotypes. A later analysis found that TCRs clustered in the first cohort also tended to co-occur in the roughly 110 validation repertoires, with 94% of cluster scores above 0. The study gave a list of under 200 TCR beta chains associated with cytomegalovirus.

The donors were included in the validation cohort of roughly 120 subjects, a group kept apart from the roughly 700-subject first cohort. V sheds 1 base and J sheds 4 bases, leaving 11 bases between their ends. Per the germline V gene, SGDLS is the CDR1 and YYNGEE is the CDR2. The CDR3 holds 15 amino acids from the cysteine to the phenylalanine. Just the 45-base CDR3 DNA is kept, in frame starting at base 1. In the case of this clone: Its antigen specificity is not known. No clone much larger than this one lies a single base away; base qualities are absent.

The method behind the library was the immunoSEQ multiplex PCR assay. Per the source publication's procedure: A statistical classification framework was developed to diagnose cytomegalovirus status using the catalog of TCR beta chain sequences. Drawn from immuneACCESS, this table holds only the in-frame rearrangements with V and J called that TCRdb kept. Clones are partly lost; checked studies trace under half to an unresolved V gene and leave the rest unexplained. The V and J calls and clone size come from that table; D and trimming were worked out from the DNA. The sample profile shows approximately 150,000 clones; roughly 86% of them were found once. Jointly, the top ten make up less than 3.5% of the sample.

The clonotype was recovered from a man between 18 and 35 years old in good health and CMV-seropositive. In this chain, TRBV9 is recombined with TRBJ1-4; no D gene is confidently identified. The source material was PBMCs. CDR3 protein: CASSVNKEFNEKLFF. DNA sequence: TGTGCCAGCAGCGTAAATAAGGAGTTTAATGAAAAACTGTTTTTT.